The following is a TCR beta chain sequence with its context. Its cognate antigen has yet to be identified. Base quality data are lacking; no much larger clone is found one base away. This specimen comes from a study of technical replicates of blood from several donors (dated by TCRdb to about 2017). Libraries were prepared through the immunoSEQ multiplex PCR assay. TCRdb took this table from immuneACCESS and kept in-frame rearrangements with V and J called. Such tables lack part of the clones; where checked against another copy, unresolved V genes explain under half of the gap, and the rest is unexplained. Present in this sample are tens of thousands of clones, approximately 94% of which were seen just once. In total, the top ten clones hold about 0.4% of the sample. Via the germline V gene, CDR1 is MDHEN and CDR2 SYDVKM. Relative to germline, V is missing 10 bases and J is missing 4 bases, with 16 bases of the junction outside any gene match. The CDR3 holds 15 amino acids from the cysteine to the phenylalanine. Left in the record is the CDR3 DNA by itself, 45 bases read in frame from the first base.

The TCR was taken from a human donor in good health. Recombination linked TRBV28 to TRBJ2-7, with 7 middle bases fitting TRBD2. Sequencing was done on a sample of T cells isolated from PBMCs. The DNA sequence reads TGTGCCACTTGGGAGGGATCTACTTATCCTTACGAGCAGTACTTC. This translates into CATWEGSTYPYEQYF.